This paragraph reports one T cell receptor (beta chain). The data derive from a study of monozygotic twins with inflammatory bowel disease. This CDR3 comprises 15 residues. Looked up from germline, CDR1 is GTSNPN and CDR2 is SVGIG (reference sequence). TCRdb reprocessed the 5' RACE reads and reports one entry per CDR3 protein, with no DNA. The listing contains 440,000 or so distinct CDR3 sequences. The sequencing sample was made of blood. This chain joins TRBV30 and TRBJ1-2. This TCR was sampled from a human donor with ulcerative colitis or Crohn's disease, or a healthy co-twin of an affected twin (not recorded which). CDR3 loop: CAWNPRRTPNYGYTF.